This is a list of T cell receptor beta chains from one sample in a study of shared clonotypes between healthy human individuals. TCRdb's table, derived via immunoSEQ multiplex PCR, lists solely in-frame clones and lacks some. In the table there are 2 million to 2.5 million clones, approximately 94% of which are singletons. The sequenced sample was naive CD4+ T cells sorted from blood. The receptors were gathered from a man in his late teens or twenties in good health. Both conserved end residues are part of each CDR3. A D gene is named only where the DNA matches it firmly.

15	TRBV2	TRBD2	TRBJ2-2	TGTGCCAGCAGTTCCCCGGGGGGTCATACCGGGGAGCTGTTTTTT	CASSSPGGHTGELFF
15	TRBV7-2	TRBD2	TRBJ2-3	TGTGCCAGCAGGACACTAGCGGGAGGTAAAGATACGCAGTATTTT	CASRTLAGGKDTQYF
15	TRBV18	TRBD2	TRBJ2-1	TGTGCCAGCTCACCAGGCGGGGGGGCACACAATGAGCAGTTCTTC	CASSPGGGAHNEQFF
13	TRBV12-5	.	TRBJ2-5	TGTGCTAGTGGTCCGGGACGGGAAGAGACCCAGTACTTC	CASGPGREETQYF
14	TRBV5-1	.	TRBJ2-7	TGCGCCAGCAGCTTGGCCGTAGGGTCCTACGAGCAGTACTTC	CASSLAVGSYEQYF
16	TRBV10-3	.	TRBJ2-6	TGTGCCATCAGTGAGTCACGGAGTTTTGGGGCCAACGTCCTGACTTTC	CAISESRSFGANVLTF
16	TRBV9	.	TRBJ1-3	TGTGCCAGCAGCGTAGCCGGACATAGCTCTGGAAACACCATATATTTT	CASSVAGHSSGNTIYF
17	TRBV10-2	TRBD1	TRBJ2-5	TGCGCCAGCAGTCAAGAAAAAACGACAGGGGCGCGAGAGACCCAGTACTTC	CASSQEKTTGARETQYF
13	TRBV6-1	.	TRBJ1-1	TGTGCCAGCAGGGTGACAGGGAACACTGAAGCTTTCTTT	CASRVTGNTEAFF
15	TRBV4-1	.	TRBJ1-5	TGCGCCAGCAGCCAAGAATTGGTGAGCAATCAGCCCCAGCATTTT	CASSQELVSNQPQHF